The sequence of this T cell receptor (beta chain) was determined in a study of blood T cell repertoires in COVID-19. Whole-study context: Material from acute and convalescent COVID-19 was sourced from the United States, Italy and Spain. PBMCs, B-cell-depleted T cells, or T cells were the source of the cDNA or gDNA that made up the material.

The Seattle patients joined while their infection was active and were tracked longitudinally afterward. As processed by the authors: Counts of nucleated cells, estimated from reference gene primer amplification, were obtained. Generated by immunoSEQ multiplex PCR, the TCRdb table keeps only in-frame clones and is missing some. The V and J calls and the clone size are those of that table, but D and trimming were determined from the DNA. The table lists about 410,000 clones, 75% to 90% of them singletons, with roughly 1.6% in the top ten. V lost 5 bases and J lost 5, with 10 bases in between. The CDR3 sequence is 13 residues long.

Sequencing input: peripheral blood. The genes are TRBV12-3 or TRBV12-4 and TRBJ1-5; D unclear. This receptor was identified in a woman in her forties with COVID-19, enrolled during active disease. As DNA, the CDR3 is TGTGCCAGCAGTCCGAGGTGGGATCAGCCCCAGCATTTT. The encoded protein is CASSPRWDQPQHF.